These 27 T cell receptor beta chains originate from one sample sequenced in a study of CD8 T cells in ankylosing spondylitis. In TCRdb, the 5' RACE reads were re-called with MiXCR into one record per CDR3 protein. The repertoire holds roughly 700,000 distinct CDR3 sequences, roughly 19% seen once, with under 20% in the top ten. These receptors are not linked to any known antigen. Study results and limitations: It appeared that ankylosing spondylitis blood was characterized by a TCR beta motif of several highly homologous variants.

The material sequenced was blood, either unsorted or a sorted T cell fraction (not recorded which). These receptors were obtained from a male donor with ankylosing spondylitis.

This clonotype has a count of ten or more. The chain couples TRBV7-3 to TRBJ2-1; 9 nucleotides line up with TRBD2. V gave up 1 base and J gave up 6 bases; unmatched junction bases: 13. The CDR3 totals 18 residues. Germline CDR1 and CDR2: SGHTA and FQGTGA. CDR3 sequence (DNA): TGTGCCAGCAGCTTAAATCCGGGGGCGGGAGGGCCAGGCAATGAGCAGTTCTTC. Protein product: CASSLNPGAGGPGNEQFF.

This clonotype was counted only a few times. The chain combines TRBV28 with TRBJ1-2, with TRBD1 matching over 7 bases. Germline V gene lookup returns CDR1 MDHEN and CDR2 SYDVKM. Trimming cost V 2 bases and J 5 bases; bases outside gene matches: 11. The CDR3 extends over 16 amino acids. The CDR3 DNA follows: TGTGCCAGCAGTTTACTACCGGGACAGAGTGAATATGGCTACACCTTC. Protein sequence: CASSLLPGQSEYGYTF.

The chain recombines TRBV4-1 with TRBJ2-5; 9 nucleotides agree with TRBD2. The CDR3 covers 16 residues. In germline, CDR1 is MGHRA, CDR2 YSYEKL. V lost 0 bases to trimming and J lost 5 bases; unmatched junction nucleotides: 7. CDR3 residues: CASSQDRAGGRETQYF. CDR3 bases: TGCGCCAGCAGCCAAGACAGAGCGGGGGGCCGGGAGACCCAGTACTTC.

The chain carries TRBV19 and TRBJ1-5; D is ambiguous. CDR1 is LNHDA, CDR2 SQIVND, per germline (reference sequence). This CDR3 comprises 15 residues. V lost 5 bases and J lost 0, with 11 bases in between. As DNA, the CDR3 is TGTGCCAGTAGTGAGCAGACTCATAGCAATCAGCCCCAGCATTTT. It yields the protein CASSEQTHSNQPQHF.

This rearrangement joins TRBV4-1 to TRBJ1-1, with D possibly TRBD1 on 5 matching bases. The CDR3 is 13 residues long. The V end was cut by 2 bases, the J end by 7 bases, with 11 bases between. The germline gives CDR1 MGHRA, CDR2 YSYEKL. This CDR3 reads CASSQWRGNEAFF. The CDR3 DNA reads as TGCGCCAGCAGCCAATGGCGGGGGAATGAAGCTTTCTTT.

There are a few counts of this clonotype. The genes are TRBV5-1 and TRBJ2-7; the D gene is possibly TRBD1 (5 bases). CDR3 length: 16 residues. Trimming pared 0 bases from V and 2 bases from J, leaving 15 bases between. Germline lookup yields CDR1 SGHRS and CDR2 YFSETQ. CDR3 nucleotide sequence: TGCGCCAGCAGCTTGGACCGACAGCCCAGAACCTACGAGCAGTACTTC. It encodes CASSLDRQPRTYEQYF.

J is TRBJ1-6 and V is TRBV7-8; D gene ambiguous. CDR1 and CDR2 from the germline V gene are SGHVS and FQNEAQ. Trimming stripped 2 bases from V and 7 bases from J, with 12 bases between. The CDR3 sequence is 15 residues long. CDR3 region: CASSLRTDINSPLHF. CDR3 DNA: TGTGCCAGCAGCTTAAGGACCGACATCAATTCACCCCTCCACTTT.

The chain is built from TRBV6-2 or TRBV6-3 and TRBJ2-5; 9 bases fit TRBD2. Germline V CDR1 and CDR2: MNHEY, SVGEGT. This CDR3 contains 15 residues. Trimming at V came to 0 bases and at J to 3 bases, leaving 2 bases not matched to a gene. The CDR3 sequence: CASSYSRLAEETQYF. In DNA form, the CDR3 reads TGTGCCAGCAGTTACTCCCGACTAGCGGAAGAGACCCAGTACTTC.

This clonotype was seen only a few times. The chain recombines TRBV7-9 with TRBJ2-3; a possible D gene is TRBD2 (5 bases). Germline CDR1 is SEHNR and CDR2 is FQNEAQ (reference sequence). Trimming left V 7 bases short and J 2 bases short, with 16 bases between. CDR3 length equals 15 residues. The CDR3 DNA follows: TGTGCCAGCACCCCTCGGGGAATATCCACAGATACGCAGTATTTT. Translation: CASTPRGISTDTQYF.

V usage is TRBV28 and J usage is TRBJ2-2; D is unresolved. The CDR3 extends over 13 amino acids. Germline V CDR1 and CDR2: MDHEN, SYDVKM. Trimming removed 6 bases from V and 6 bases from J, with 11 bases in between. The DNA of the CDR3 is TGTGCCAGCAGCCCCGCCTCCGCCGGGGAGCTGTTTTTT. Translating gives CASSPASAGELFF.

The genes are TRBV25-1 and TRBJ2-5, with 7 bases that match TRBD2. The CDR3 consists of 17 residues. CDR1 and CDR2 (germline): MGHDK, SYGVNS. V lost 1 base, J lost 1 base, and 9 bases stayed unmatched. The CDR3 spells CASSESEGLAVQETQYF. The CDR3 region has the DNA TGTGCCAGCAGTGAATCGGAAGGGCTAGCGGTCCAAGAGACCCAGTACTTC.

V gene TRBV29-1 combines with J gene TRBJ2-3, with TRBD2 identical over 7 bases. Germline V gene data show CDR1 as SQVTM and CDR2 as ANQGSEA. V was pared by 4 bases and J by 6 bases, with 19 bases of the junction left unmatched. The CDR3 covers 17 residues. The CDR3 spells CSVGQLASSGDVDTQYF. DNA of the CDR3: TGCAGCGTTGGACAGTTGGCTTCGAGCGGGGATGTGGATACGCAGTATTTT.

The chain has TRBV6-6 and TRBJ2-1; tentatively, D is TRBD1 (6 bases). The germline V gene encodes CDR1 MNHNY and CDR2 SVGAGI (reference sequence). The CDR3 is 13 residues long. The V end lost 2 bases, the J end lost 8 bases, and 10 bases lay between the germline ends. CDR3 nucleotides: TGTGCCAGCAGTTACCGACAGGACGATGAGCAGTTCTTC. The encoded protein is CASSYRQDDEQFF.

The table lists this clonotype with a few counts. The V call is TRBV6-2 or TRBV6-3, the J call TRBJ2-3; 7 nucleotides align to TRBD2. Germline CDR1 is MNHEY and CDR2 is SVGEGT. This CDR3 region has 13 residues. Trimming removed 6 bases from V and 7 bases from J; junction bases left unmatched: 7. The CDR3 protein is CASRRLAAYTQYF. The CDR3 DNA reads as TGTGCCAGCAGGAGACTAGCAGCCTATACGCAGTATTTT.

This clonotype was observed at least ten times. The chain has TRBV19 and TRBJ2-1; 11 positions agree with TRBD2. The CDR3 spans 17 residues. CDR1 is LNHDA and CDR2 is SQIVND in the germline V gene (reference sequence). Trimming cost V 5 bases and J 2 bases; bases outside gene matches: 8. CDR3 coding DNA: TGTGCCAGTAGTCCCCAGGGGACTAGCGGCCCCTACAATGAGCAGTTCTTC. Translating gives CASSPQGTSGPYNEQFF. Full variable domain (rest looked up from reference TRBV19 and TRBJ2-1): DGGITQSPKYLFRKEGQNVTLSCEQNLNHDAMYWYRQDPGQGLRLIYYSQIVNDFQKGDIAEGYSVSREKKESFPLTVTSAQKNPTAFYLCASSPQGTSGPYNEQFFGPGTRLTVL.

This clonotype was observed a few times. This chain uses TRBV12-3 or TRBV12-4 with TRBJ1-3; the D is unclear. The CDR3 totals 16 residues. With 5 bases removed from V and 2 bases from J, the gap between germline ends came to 16 bases. CDR3: CASSRQDGRPGNTIYF. The CDR3 bases are TGTGCCAGCAGTCGGCAAGACGGGAGGCCTGGAAACACCATATATTTT.

V and J are TRBV29-1 and TRBJ2-3, with 8 bases aligning to TRBD2. V gave up 5 bases and J gave up 6 bases; unmatched junction bases: 10. The CDR3 runs 14 residues. Germline assignment: CDR1 SQVTM and CDR2 ANQGSEA. The CDR3 bases are TGCAGCGTTAAAAACGGCGGGAGGCCGGATACGCAGTATTTT. Translation: CSVKNGGRPDTQYF.

V and J are TRBV5-1 and TRBJ2-7; D remains unclear. V lost 0 bases and J lost 1, with 11 bases in between. The germline V gene has CDR1 SGHRS and CDR2 YFSETQ. The length of the CDR3 is 15 residues. The CDR3 DNA is TGCGCCAGCAGCTTGGGTGTTGTCAGATCCTACGAGCAGTACTTC. Its translation: CASSLGVVRSYEQYF.

This clonotype occurred a few times. The chain carries TRBV11-2 and TRBJ2-7; D may match TRBD1 or TRBD2 (5 bases each). Germline values: CDR1 SGHAT, CDR2 FQNNGV. This CDR3 is 13 amino acids long. The V end lost 5 bases, the J end lost 1 base, and 9 bases lay between the germline ends. In DNA, the CDR3 is TGTGCCAGCAGCGGGGACCGTTCCTACGAGCAGTACTTC. Translation gives CASSGDRSYEQYF. Full variable domain (rest looked up from reference TRBV11-2 and TRBJ2-7): EAGVAQSPRYKIIEKRQSVAFWCNPISGHATLYWYQQILGQGPKLLIQFQNNGVVDDSQLPKDRFSAERLKGVDSTLKIQPAKLEDSAVYLCASSGDRSYEQYFGPGTRLTVT.

V is TRBV4-1 and J is TRBJ1-5; 8 bases are shared with TRBD1. V was clipped by 5 bases and J by 3 bases; unmatched bases: 6. CDR1 and CDR2 (germline): MGHRA, YSYEKL. The CDR3 loop spans 15 amino acids. CDR3 in DNA: TGCGCCAGCAGCAGGATGACAGGGGACAATCAGCCCCAGCATTTT. Translated: CASSRMTGDNQPQHF.

Only one count was recorded for this clonotype. The chain couples TRBV7-9 to TRBJ1-2, with 9 nucleotides matching TRBD1. The CDR3 runs 15 residues. Germline CDR1 reads SEHNR; CDR2 reads FQNEAQ (reference sequence). J gave up 1 base and V 5 bases, and 5 bases lay outside the gene matches. DNA of the CDR3: TGTGCCAGCAGCAAAAGGGACAGGGATAACTATGGCTACACCTTC. This translates into CASSKRDRDNYGYTF.

The chain combines TRBV5-1 with TRBJ2-1; the match to TRBD1 covers 7 bases. The CDR3 sequence is 13 residues long. V trimming: 5 bases; J trimming: 9 bases; junction bases outside the gene matches: 8. Germline V gene lookup returns CDR1 SGHRS and CDR2 YFSETQ. DNA for the CDR3: TGCGCCAGCAGAATAGACAGGGAAAGTGAGCAGTTCTTC. Residues: CASRIDRESEQFF.

The chain recombines TRBV7-9 with TRBJ2-7, with a tentative D call TRBD1 (6 bases). Per the germline V gene, CDR1 is SEHNR and CDR2 is FQNEAQ (reference sequence). This CDR3 region has 13 residues. Deletions cut 7 bases from V and 0 bases from J, with 10 bases between. CDR3: CASITDSSYEQYF. CDR3 DNA sequence: TGTGCCAGCATTACGGACAGCTCCTACGAGCAGTACTTC. Full variable domain (rest looked up from reference TRBV7-9 and TRBJ2-7): DTGVSQNPRHKITKRGQNVTFRCDPISEHNRLYWYRQTLGQGPEFLTYFQNEAQLEKSRLLSDRFSAERPKGSFSTLEIQRTEQGDSAMYLCASITDSSYEQYFGPGTRLTVT.

This clonotype was seen a handful of times. The CDR3 DNA reads as TGTGCCAGCACCTTGGGGGGACACATCAGCGAGCAGTACTTC. It translates to CASTLGGHISEQYF. This chain uses TRBV28 with TRBJ2-7, with D perhaps given as TRBD1 or TRBD2 (6 bases each). Germline CDR1 reads MDHEN; CDR2 reads SYDVKM. The V gene lost 7 bases and the J gene lost 6 bases, with 19 bases spanning the gap. The CDR3 consists of 14 residues.

This clonotype was seen a handful of times. This chain joins TRBV7-8 and TRBJ2-7, with 7 positions matching TRBD2. The CDR3 has 15 amino acids. Trimming at V came to 1 base and at J to 2 bases, leaving 5 bases not matched to a gene. From germline, CDR1 is SGHVS and CDR2 FQNEAQ. The CDR3 coding sequence is TGTGCCAGCAGCTTAGAGGCGGGAGAACCCTACGAGCAGTACTTC. As protein: CASSLEAGEPYEQYF.

This clonotype was recorded a few times. J is TRBJ2-3 and V is TRBV7-9; 9 bases align to TRBD2. Germline CDR1 SEHNR, CDR2 FQNEAQ (reference sequence). J was trimmed by 4 bases and V by 2 bases; bases with no gene match: 7. This CDR3 region has 16 residues. CDR3 in DNA: TGTGCCAGCAGCTTAAGGCTAGCGGGAACTGCAGATACGCAGTATTTT. This sequence encodes CASSLRLAGTADTQYF.

V is TRBV20-1 and J is TRBJ2-3, with D uncertain. The CDR3 runs to 13 residues. The germline V gene has CDR1 DFQATT and CDR2 SNEGSKA (reference sequence). Between the trimmed V and J ends, which lost 2 bases and 2 bases, there was a span of 8 bases. The CDR3 loop reads CSARPTYTDTQYF. The CDR3 bases are TGCAGTGCTAGACCGACTTACACAGATACGCAGTATTTT.